Described below is a single TCR beta chain sequence and its context. Its cognate antigen is unknown. Germline-derived CDR1 and CDR2 are SGHTA and FQGNSA. The germline V and J ends were trimmed by 5 bases and 0 bases, with 17 bases remaining between them. The CDR3 has 18 residues. This entry belongs to a study of cytomegalovirus exposure and HLA in healthy donors. On the study more broadly: The same platform used for the roughly 600 first-cohort repertoires was also used for the 120 or so validation repertoires, as a later analysis reported. Study results and limitations: Investigators reported fewer than 200 TCR beta chains as tied to cytomegalovirus. A subsequent analysis found that TCR clusters from the first cohort also tended to co-occur in the approximately 130 validation repertoires, with about 94% of cluster scores above 0.

Only in-frame clones appear in the TCRdb table, and some are missing; sequencing was by immunoSEQ multiplex PCR. The sample lists about 110,000 clones; around 95% were seen once. Material: PBMCs. The source is a woman in her late teens or twenties in good health and CMV-seronegative. The chain has TRBV7-2 and TRBJ1-6; maybe TRBD1 (6 bases). CDR3: CASSLTGPRASYNSPLHF. The CDR3 DNA reads TGTGCCAGCAGCCTTACAGGGCCCCGGGCCTCCTATAATTCACCCCTCCACTTT.